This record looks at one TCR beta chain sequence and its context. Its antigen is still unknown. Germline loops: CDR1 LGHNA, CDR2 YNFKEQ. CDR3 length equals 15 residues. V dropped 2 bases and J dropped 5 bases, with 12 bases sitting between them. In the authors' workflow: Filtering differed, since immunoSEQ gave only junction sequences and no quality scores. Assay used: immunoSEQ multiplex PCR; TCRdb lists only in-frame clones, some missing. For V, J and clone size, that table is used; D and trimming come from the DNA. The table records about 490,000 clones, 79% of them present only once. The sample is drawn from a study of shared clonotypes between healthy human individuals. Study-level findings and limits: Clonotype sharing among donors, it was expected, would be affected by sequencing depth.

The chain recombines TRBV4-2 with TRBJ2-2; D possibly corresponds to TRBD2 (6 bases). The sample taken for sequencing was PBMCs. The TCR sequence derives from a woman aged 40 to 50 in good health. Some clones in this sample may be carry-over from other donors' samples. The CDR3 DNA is TGTGCCAGCAGCCAATATCGCGGGACGACCGGGGAGCTGTTTTTT. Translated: CASSQYRGTTGELFF.